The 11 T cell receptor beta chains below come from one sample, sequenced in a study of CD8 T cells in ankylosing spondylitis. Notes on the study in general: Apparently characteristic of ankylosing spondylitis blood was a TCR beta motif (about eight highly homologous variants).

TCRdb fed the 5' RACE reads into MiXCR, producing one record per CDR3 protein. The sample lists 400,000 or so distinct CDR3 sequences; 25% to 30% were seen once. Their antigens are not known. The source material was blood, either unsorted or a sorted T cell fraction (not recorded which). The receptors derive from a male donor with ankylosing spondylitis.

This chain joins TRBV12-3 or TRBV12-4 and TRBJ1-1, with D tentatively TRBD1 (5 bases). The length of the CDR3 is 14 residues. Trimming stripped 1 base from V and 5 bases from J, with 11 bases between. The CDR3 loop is CASSLGRGETEAFF. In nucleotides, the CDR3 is TGTGCCAGCAGTTTAGGCAGAGGGGAGACTGAAGCTTTCTTT.

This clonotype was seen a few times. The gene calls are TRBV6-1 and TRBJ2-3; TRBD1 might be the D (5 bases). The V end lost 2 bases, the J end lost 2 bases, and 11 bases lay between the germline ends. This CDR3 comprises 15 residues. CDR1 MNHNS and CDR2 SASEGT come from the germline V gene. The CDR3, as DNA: TGTGCCAGCAGTGAATCAGGACATTACACAGATACGCAGTATTTT. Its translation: CASSESGHYTDTQYF.

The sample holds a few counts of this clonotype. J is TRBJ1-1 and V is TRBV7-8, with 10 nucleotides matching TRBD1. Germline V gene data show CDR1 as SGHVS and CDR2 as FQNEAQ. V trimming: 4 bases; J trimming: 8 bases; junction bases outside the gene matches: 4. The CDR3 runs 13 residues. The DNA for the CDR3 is TGTGCCAGCAGCTCTAGACAGGGGGCAGAAGCTTTCTTT. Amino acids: CASSSRQGAEAFF.

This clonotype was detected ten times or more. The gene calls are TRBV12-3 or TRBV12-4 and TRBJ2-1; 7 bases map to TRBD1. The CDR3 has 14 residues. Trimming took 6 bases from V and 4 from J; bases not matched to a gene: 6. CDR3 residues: CASRTGMGYNEQFF. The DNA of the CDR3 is TGTGCCAGCAGGACAGGGATGGGGTACAATGAGCAGTTCTTC.

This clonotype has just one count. The CDR3, as DNA: TGCAGTGCCCAACGCCAAAACAGGGAGGATACGCAGTATTTT. Amino acid sequence: CSAQRQNREDTQYF. The chain is built from TRBV20-1 and TRBJ2-3, with TRBD1 as a possible D gene (6 bases). CDR3 length: 14 residues. Trimming removed 6 bases at V and 6 bases at J, with 19 bases between. Germline CDR1 and CDR2: DFQATT and SNEGSKA (reference sequence).

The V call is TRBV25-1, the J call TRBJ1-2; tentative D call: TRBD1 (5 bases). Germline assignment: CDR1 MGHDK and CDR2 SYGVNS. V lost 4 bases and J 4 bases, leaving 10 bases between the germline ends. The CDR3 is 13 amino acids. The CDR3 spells CASSAGVGYGYTF. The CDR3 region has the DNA TGTGCCAGCAGTGCGGGGGTAGGCTATGGCTACACCTTC.

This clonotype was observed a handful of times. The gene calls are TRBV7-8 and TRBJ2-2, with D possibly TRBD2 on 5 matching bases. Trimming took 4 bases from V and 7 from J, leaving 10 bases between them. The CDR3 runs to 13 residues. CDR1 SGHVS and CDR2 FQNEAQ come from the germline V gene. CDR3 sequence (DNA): TGTGCCAGCAGCTCTTTCGAGGGCGGGGAGCTGTTTTTT. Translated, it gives CASSSFEGGELFF.

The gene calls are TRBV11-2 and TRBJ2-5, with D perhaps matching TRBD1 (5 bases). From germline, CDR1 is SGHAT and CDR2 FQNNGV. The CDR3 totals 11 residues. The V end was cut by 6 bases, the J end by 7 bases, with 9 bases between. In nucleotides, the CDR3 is TGTGCCAGCAGAGCTGACAGGACCCAGTACTTC. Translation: CASRADRTQYF.

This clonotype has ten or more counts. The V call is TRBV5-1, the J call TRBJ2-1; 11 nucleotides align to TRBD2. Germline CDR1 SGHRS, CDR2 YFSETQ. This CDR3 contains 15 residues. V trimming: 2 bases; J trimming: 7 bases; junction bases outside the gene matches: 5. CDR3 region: CASSFSGRALNEQFF. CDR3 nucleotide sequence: TGCGCCAGCAGCTTTAGCGGGAGGGCCCTGAATGAGCAGTTCTTC.

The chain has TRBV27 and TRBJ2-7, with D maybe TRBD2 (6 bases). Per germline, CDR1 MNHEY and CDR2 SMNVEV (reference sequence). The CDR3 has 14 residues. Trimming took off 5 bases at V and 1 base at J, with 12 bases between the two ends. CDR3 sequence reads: CASSLGTLSYEQYF. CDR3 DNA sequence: TGTGCCAGCAGTCTCGGGACTTTGTCCTACGAGCAGTACTTC.

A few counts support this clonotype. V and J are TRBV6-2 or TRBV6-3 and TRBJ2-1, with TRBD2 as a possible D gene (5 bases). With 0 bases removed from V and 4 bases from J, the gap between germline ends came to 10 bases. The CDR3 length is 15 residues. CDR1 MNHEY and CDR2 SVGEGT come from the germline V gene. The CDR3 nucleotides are TGTGCCAGCAGTTACTCGAGGGAGAGGTACAATGAGCAGTTCTTC. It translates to CASSYSRERYNEQFF.